This is a list of T cell receptor beta chains from one sample in a study of T cell responses to AZD1222 COVID-19 vaccine. Data came from immunoSEQ multiplex PCR; TCRdb stores just in-frame clones and leaves some out. The repertoire holds 100,000 to 150,000 clones, with more than 90% as singletons. The sample was peripheral blood, taken on day 0 of AZD1222 vaccination. Source of these receptors: an adult in good health. Each CDR3 is given without its conserved first and last residue. Each record gives: CDR3 protein, CDR3 length, clone size, V gene, J gene. Size values are once, few and many counts, or a class for expanded clones, and some rows have none.

CDR3 protein: ASSLGGPYEQY; CDR3 length: 11; clone size: once; V gene: TRBV5-1; J gene: TRBJ2-7
CDR3 protein: ASSPPMALNTIY; CDR3 length: 12; clone size: -; V gene: TRBV18; J gene: TRBJ1-3
CDR3 protein: AWSLTGANYGYT; CDR3 length: 12; clone size: -; V gene: TRBV30; J gene: TRBJ1-2
CDR3 protein: ASSIPTGVDTGELF; CDR3 length: 14; clone size: -; V gene: TRBV19; J gene: TRBJ2-2
CDR3 protein: ASSSGLGVPYEQY; CDR3 length: 13; clone size: -; V gene: TRBV11-3; J gene: TRBJ2-7
CDR3 protein: ASSPLSVNEQF; CDR3 length: 11; clone size: once; V gene: TRBV18; J gene: TRBJ2-1
CDR3 protein: ASSDASGTGGSGANVLT; CDR3 length: 17; clone size: -; V gene: TRBV6-4; J gene: TRBJ2-6
CDR3 protein: ASSLRTGKAF; CDR3 length: 10; clone size: -; V gene: TRBV7-2; J gene: TRBJ1-1
CDR3 protein: ASSIEGGRNQPQH; CDR3 length: 13; clone size: -; V gene: TRBV19; J gene: TRBJ1-5
CDR3 protein: ASRDLAGIYTQY; CDR3 length: 12; clone size: -; V gene: TRBV28; J gene: TRBJ2-3
CDR3 protein: ASSLLTRDYRTDTQY; CDR3 length: 15; clone size: -; V gene: TRBV7-6; J gene: TRBJ2-3
CDR3 protein: ASSYTGAGDQPQH; CDR3 length: 13; clone size: -; V gene: TRBV5-8; J gene: TRBJ1-5
CDR3 protein: ASSLKPGQSTEAF; CDR3 length: 13; clone size: once; V gene: TRBV28; J gene: TRBJ1-1
CDR3 protein: ASSLGSGLTPSNEQF; CDR3 length: 15; clone size: -; V gene: TRBV7-6; J gene: TRBJ2-1
CDR3 protein: ASSVGGSGQETQY; CDR3 length: 13; clone size: -; V gene: TRBV9; J gene: TRBJ2-5
CDR3 protein: ASSSRQGVSNQPQH; CDR3 length: 14; clone size: -; V gene: TRBV18; J gene: TRBJ1-5
CDR3 protein: ASSHLNYGYT; CDR3 length: 10; clone size: -; V gene: TRBV27; J gene: TRBJ1-2
CDR3 protein: ASSWTEGEKLF; CDR3 length: 11; clone size: -; V gene: TRBV12-3/TRBV12-4; J gene: TRBJ1-4
CDR3 protein: ASSLGPGPTGNTIY; CDR3 length: 14; clone size: -; V gene: TRBV11-2; J gene: TRBJ1-3
CDR3 protein: ASSPKDGNQPQH; CDR3 length: 12; clone size: -; V gene: TRBV18; J gene: TRBJ1-5
CDR3 protein: ASSAEGGNGDWPLLSTDTQY; CDR3 length: 20; clone size: -; V gene: TRBV9; J gene: TRBJ2-3
CDR3 protein: ASSEYRGHIQY; CDR3 length: 11; clone size: -; V gene: TRBV10-1; J gene: TRBJ2-4
CDR3 protein: AITDLVNRENTEAF; CDR3 length: 14; clone size: -; V gene: TRBV10-3; J gene: TRBJ1-1
CDR3 protein: ATSREPPGPLSYEQY; CDR3 length: 15; clone size: -; V gene: TRBV15; J gene: TRBJ2-7
CDR3 protein: ATHTPSYEQY; CDR3 length: 10; clone size: once; V gene: TRBV10-3; J gene: TRBJ2-7
CDR3 protein: ASSSAVRNQPQH; CDR3 length: 12; clone size: -; V gene: TRBV11-3; J gene: TRBJ1-5
CDR3 protein: ASSLVGGWDTEAF; CDR3 length: 13; clone size: -; V gene: TRBV7-9; J gene: TRBJ1-1
CDR3 protein: ASSLLGLGNTEAF; CDR3 length: 13; clone size: -; V gene: TRBV5-1; J gene: TRBJ1-1
CDR3 protein: ASSPRTVATNEKLF; CDR3 length: 14; clone size: -; V gene: TRBV28; J gene: TRBJ1-4
CDR3 protein: ASSPLGEETQY; CDR3 length: 11; clone size: -; V gene: TRBV19; J gene: TRBJ2-5
CDR3 protein: ASSSARGSYEQY; CDR3 length: 12; clone size: -; V gene: TRBV6-5; J gene: TRBJ2-7
CDR3 protein: ASSVKSTGYGYGYT; CDR3 length: 14; clone size: -; V gene: TRBV25-1; J gene: TRBJ1-2
CDR3 protein: ASSETLRGPNSPLH; CDR3 length: 14; clone size: -; V gene: TRBV25-1; J gene: TRBJ1-6
CDR3 protein: ASSPGTGEAEAF; CDR3 length: 12; clone size: -; V gene: TRBV5-4; J gene: TRBJ1-1
CDR3 protein: ASSPQGVYEQY; CDR3 length: 11; clone size: -; V gene: TRBV4-1; J gene: TRBJ2-7
CDR3 protein: ASTLDRNAPTEQY; CDR3 length: 13; clone size: -; V gene: TRBV2; J gene: TRBJ2-7
CDR3 protein: ATSRDATPGEKLF; CDR3 length: 13; clone size: -; V gene: TRBV15; J gene: TRBJ1-4
CDR3 protein: ASSLDYTNYGYT; CDR3 length: 12; clone size: -; V gene: TRBV28; J gene: TRBJ1-2
CDR3 protein: ASSLARKRGLNTEAF; CDR3 length: 15; clone size: -; V gene: TRBV5-4; J gene: TRBJ1-1
CDR3 protein: ASSLGLTPCGYT; CDR3 length: 12; clone size: -; V gene: TRBV3-1/TRBV3-2; J gene: TRBJ1-2
CDR3 protein: ASSLAPGGNYGYT; CDR3 length: 13; clone size: -; V gene: TRBV7-6; J gene: TRBJ1-2
CDR3 protein: ASSLDRVDQPQH; CDR3 length: 12; clone size: once; V gene: TRBV7-8; J gene: TRBJ1-5
CDR3 protein: ASSLEGLADTQY; CDR3 length: 12; clone size: -; V gene: TRBV5-1; J gene: TRBJ2-3
CDR3 protein: ASTQGSSTEGYT; CDR3 length: 12; clone size: -; V gene: TRBV9; J gene: TRBJ1-2
CDR3 protein: ASSLGSTSNSPLH; CDR3 length: 13; clone size: -; V gene: TRBV7-2; J gene: TRBJ1-6
CDR3 protein: ASSTEGLGDSPLH; CDR3 length: 13; clone size: -; V gene: TRBV11-2; J gene: TRBJ1-6
CDR3 protein: ASSHGAGETQY; CDR3 length: 11; clone size: -; V gene: TRBV28; J gene: TRBJ2-5